These 2 T cell receptor beta chains came from one sample sequenced in a study of shared clonotypes between healthy human individuals. Profiled with immunoSEQ multiplex PCR; TCRdb holds only in-frame clones, not every one. This table has over 1.5 million clones, around 98% appearing once. Specimen: naive CD4+ T cells sorted from blood. Subset described: CD45RA+ positively selected. The source is a man aged 25 to 45 in good health.

The chain has TRBV28 and TRBJ1-5; tentatively, D is TRBD1 (6 bases). The V and J ends lost 3 bases and 6 bases respectively, with 15 bases between them. The CDR3 runs to 15 residues. The germline V gene encodes CDR1 MDHEN and CDR2 SYDVKM. CDR3 coding DNA: TGTGCCAGCAGTTTCCACAGGGTTTCCGGTCAGCCCCAGCATTTT. It specifies CASSFHRVSGQPQHF.

This chain connects TRBV5-1 to TRBJ2-3; TRBD2 aligns across 12 bases. Per germline, CDR1 SGHRS and CDR2 YFSETQ. V was clipped by 0 bases and J by 4 bases; unmatched bases: 3. The length of the CDR3 is 16 residues. The CDR3 coding sequence is TGCGCCAGCAGCTTGGCGACTAGCGGGAGTGCAGATACGCAGTATTTT. Translating it yields CASSLATSGSADTQYF.